This record looks at one T cell receptor beta chain sequence and its context. Trimming shortened V by 3 bases and J by 11 bases, and 16 bases separated the two germline ends. The germline V gene encodes CDR1 LGHDT and CDR2 YNNKEL (reference sequence). This CDR3 is built from 13 residues. Clones were read by immunoSEQ multiplex PCR, and TCRdb kept only the in-frame ones, dropping some. The table has some 280,000 clones, 70% to 90% seen once. The data belong to a study of blood T cell repertoires in COVID-19. Overall study: There were acute and convalescent COVID-19 samples, and they came from the United States, Italy and Spain. T cells, B-cell-depleted T cells, or PBMCs provided the cDNA or gDNA that served as material.

The J gene is TRBJ1-1, the V gene TRBV3-1 (or the pseudogene TRBV3-2); D uncertain. Sequencing was carried out using peripheral blood. This TCR was recovered from a woman in her 30s with active or convalescent COVID-19. The CDR3 is CASSQPGSTRAFF. CDR3 DNA sequence: TGTGCCAGCAGCCAGCCGGGTTCCACAAGGGCTTTCTTT.